The rows below give T cell receptor beta chains drawn from one sample of a study of T cell responses to AZD1222 COVID-19 vaccine. TCRdb keeps only in-frame clones here, not all; method: immunoSEQ multiplex PCR. Counted here are 140,000 to 150,000 clones, roughly 90% occurring once; the ten biggest clones make up roughly 3.9%. The source material was peripheral blood, sampled 28 days after the second AZD1222 dose. The receptors originated from an adult who received the AZD1222 COVID-19 vaccine. Both conserved end residues are part of each CDR3. The D gene is left open where the match is weak. Rows give clone size only sometimes, using once, few, many, or a class for an expanded clone.

d_call clone_size j_call v_call cdr3_length cdr3_aa cdr3_nt
- - TRBJ1-1 TRBV24-1 15 CATSDLGRKNTEAFF TGTGCCACCAGTGATTTAGGGCGGAAGAACACTGAAGCTTTCTTT
- - TRBJ1-4 TRBV20-1 13 CSASPDSNEKLFF TGCAGTGCTAGTCCGGACAGCAATGAAAAACTGTTTTTT
- - TRBJ2-2 TRBV18 16 CASSPRTGGRTGELFF TGTGCCAGCTCACCACGTACGGGGGGCCGCACCGGGGAGCTGTTTTTT
- - TRBJ2-2 TRBV5-1 15 CASSRSDREVEELFF TGCGCCAGCAGCCGTAGTGACAGGGAGGTCGAGGAGCTGTTTTTT
- - TRBJ2-3 TRBV5-6 14 CASSLGLVGDTQYF TGTGCCAGCAGCTTGGGGCTAGTTGGAGATACGCAGTATTTT
TRBD2 - TRBJ2-2 TRBV9 17 CASSVEFTSGYTGELFF TGTGCCAGCAGCGTAGAGTTCACTAGCGGGTACACCGGGGAGCTGTTTTTT
- - TRBJ1-2 TRBV28 13 CASSRDGPSGYTF TGTGCCAGCAGCCGAGACGGACCCTCTGGCTACACCTTC
- - TRBJ2-7 TRBV7-6 14 CASSTDGVLDEQYF TGTGCCAGCAGTACGGACGGGGTACTGGACGAGCAGTACTTC
- few TRBJ2-1 TRBV7-3 15 CASSLGLTETNEQFF TGTGCCAGCAGCTTAGGGCTGACTGAGACTAATGAGCAGTTCTTC
- - TRBJ2-7 TRBV5-8 16 CASSSGVDGGVYEQYF TGTGCCAGCAGCTCGGGGGTAGACGGTGGGGTCTACGAGCAGTACTTC
- once TRBJ2-7 TRBV9 15 CASSVFGGTVVEQYF TGTGCCAGCAGCGTATTTGGCGGGACGGTCGTCGAGCAGTACTTC
- - TRBJ1-5 TRBV5-5 13 CASREGGAGAQHF TGTGCCAGCAGAGAGGGTGGGGCCGGGGCCCAGCATTTT
- - TRBJ1-5 TRBV7-9 15 CASSSGGIGNQPQHF TGTGCCAGCAGCTCCGGGGGAATTGGCAATCAGCCCCAGCATTTT
- - TRBJ2-7 TRBV4-3 15 CASSHIYGGGPAQYF TGCGCCAGCAGCCACATTTACGGCGGGGGCCCAGCCCAGTACTTC
- - TRBJ2-7 TRBV12-3/TRBV12-4 12 CASSFSGYEQYF TGTGCCAGCAGTTTTTCGGGATACGAGCAGTACTTC
- once TRBJ2-2 TRBV6-6 12 CAASKRAGELFF TGTGCCGCCTCGAAGAGGGCCGGGGAGCTGTTTTTT
- - TRBJ1-1 TRBV5-1 13 CASSQQTETQAFF TGCGCCAGCAGCCAGCAGACAGAGACCCAAGCTTTCTTT
- - TRBJ1-2 TRBV5-6 15 CASSSGAQGLYGYTF TGTGCCAGCAGCTCGGGGGCCCAGGGGCTTTATGGCTACACCTTC
TRBD1 - TRBJ1-1 TRBV9 14 CASTKTGGNTEAFF TGTGCCAGCACCAAGACAGGGGGAAACACTGAAGCTTTCTTT
- - TRBJ2-7 TRBV18 12 CASSNQGGEQYF TGTGCCAGCTCGAACCAAGGCGGCGAGCAGTACTTC
- few TRBJ1-2 TRBV6-2/TRBV6-3 12 CASSYNPGGYTF TGTGCCAGCAGTTACAACCCTGGGGGCTACACCTTC
- - TRBJ2-1 TRBV7-9 11 CASSLATEQFF TGTGCCAGCAGCTTAGCTACTGAGCAGTTCTTC